Listed here are 28 T cell receptor beta chains from one sample, sequenced in a study of OX40 agonist ivuxolimab in advanced cancers. The data were produced by immunoSEQ multiplex PCR, yet TCRdb's version contains in-frame clones alone and is incomplete. The repertoire holds about 40,000 clones, with around 83% as singletons. Material: CD4+ or CD8+ T cells sorted from blood, obtained in a trial of the OX40 agonist ivuxolimab. The source of these receptors is an adult with an advanced solid tumor such as melanoma, head and neck, liver or kidney cancer.

In DNA form, the CDR3 reads TGTGCCAGCAGCGGTAGACAGGGAGCCTACGAGCAGTACTTC. This codes for CASSGRQGAYEQYF. This chain links TRBV5-4 with TRBJ2-7, with TRBD1 matching over 7 bases. The trim removed 4 bases at V and 2 bases at J, leaving 6 bases unmatched. Germline assignment: CDR1 SGHNT and CDR2 YYREEE (reference sequence). This CDR3 has 14 amino acids.

CDR3 in amino acids: CASSLGVSGGELFF. In DNA, the CDR3 is TGTGCCAGCAGTTTAGGGGTTAGCGGGGGGGAGCTGTTTTTT. The J gene is TRBJ2-2, the V gene TRBV27; TRBD2 agrees at 7 bases. Germline trimming cut 2 bases from V and 8 bases from J; bases unmatched to any gene: 5. The CDR3 loop spans 14 amino acids. The germline CDR1 and CDR2 sequences are MNHEY and SMNVEV (reference sequence).

The chain is built from TRBV11-2 and TRBJ2-1, with a weak D call TRBD1 (5 bases). The germline V gene encodes CDR1 SGHAT and CDR2 FQNNGV. There are 16 residues in the CDR3. The V and J ends lost 0 bases and 2 bases respectively, with 11 bases between them. CDR3 region: CASSLERQFTYNEQFF. CDR3 nucleotides: TGTGCCAGCAGCTTAGAGCGACAGTTTACCTACAATGAGCAGTTCTTC.

This chain joins TRBV5-5 and TRBJ2-7; D is undetermined. The CDR3 loop spans 12 amino acids. The ends were cut back, 4 bases at V and 4 bases at J, with 9 bases in the middle. Per germline, CDR1 SGHKS and CDR2 YYEKEE (reference sequence). The CDR3 DNA follows: TGTGCCAGCAGCCTGAGGCCTTACGAGCAGTACTTC. Translated, it gives CASSLRPYEQYF.

This clone was seen just once. The V gene is TRBV28, the J gene TRBJ2-3; 7 bases agree with TRBD2. The germline V gene encodes CDR1 MDHEN and CDR2 SYDVKM. The CDR3 is 15 residues long. V was pared by 5 bases and J by 1 base, with 6 bases of the junction left unmatched. This CDR3 is CASSPRLAGTDTQYF. CDR3 nucleotides: TGTGCCAGCAGTCCTCGCCTAGCGGGCACAGATACGCAGTATTTT. Using reference TRBV28 and TRBJ2-3 for the parts outside the CDR3, the full variable domain is DVKVTQSSRYLVKRTGEKVFLECVQDMDHENMFWYRQDPGLGLRLIYFSYDVKMKEKGDIPEGYSVSREKKERFSLILESASTNQTSMYLCASSPRLAGTDTQYFGPGTRLTVL.

The V and J genes are TRBV19 and TRBJ2-1; 13 bases line up with TRBD2. Looked up from germline, CDR1 is LNHDA and CDR2 is SQIVND (reference sequence). V lost 9 bases to trimming and J lost 5 bases; unmatched junction nucleotides: 4. CDR3 length equals 14 residues. The CDR3 region has the DNA TGTGCCAGCAGGACTAGCGGGGGTCACAATGAGCAGTTCTTC. This sequence encodes CASRTSGGHNEQFF. Full variable domain (rest looked up from reference TRBV19 and TRBJ2-1): DGGITQSPKYLFRKEGQNVTLSCEQNLNHDAMYWYRQDPGQGLRLIYYSQIVNDFQKGDIAEGYSVSREKKESFPLTVTSAQKNPTAFYLCASRTSGGHNEQFFGPGTRLTVL.

The chain employs TRBV6-5 and TRBJ2-3; no clear D gene. The CDR3 extends over 15 amino acids. V was cut by 0 bases and J by 2 bases, with 9 bases left in between. Per the germline V gene, CDR1 is MNHEY and CDR2 is SVGAGI. The chain's CDR3 is CASSYSGQFTDTQYF. The CDR3 coding sequence is TGTGCCAGCAGTTACTCGGGCCAATTCACAGATACGCAGTATTTT.

The J gene is TRBJ2-5, the V gene TRBV4-2; no reliable D call. The CDR3 totals 16 residues. V shed 0 bases and J shed 4 bases, with 15 bases lying between them. Per germline, CDR1 LGHNA and CDR2 YNFKEQ. In nucleotides, the CDR3 is TGTGCCAGCAGCCAAGAATACCGGCCCGGAGCAGAGACCCAGTACTTC. Its translation is CASSQEYRPGAETQYF.

The chain couples TRBV11-2 to TRBJ1-4; D is undetermined. The CDR3 is 16 amino acids. The V end was cut by 5 bases, the J end by 8 bases, with 21 bases between. The germline gives CDR1 SGHAT, CDR2 FQNNGV. The CDR3 here is CASSPYVWQPREKLFF. CDR3 DNA sequence: TGTGCCAGCAGCCCTTATGTCTGGCAGCCACGGGAAAAACTGTTTTTT. The full variable domain, in which reference TRBV11-2 and TRBJ1-4 provide the parts outside the CDR3, is EAGVAQSPRYKIIEKRQSVAFWCNPISGHATLYWYQQILGQGPKLLIQFQNNGVVDDSQLPKDRFSAERLKGVDSTLKIQPAKLEDSAVYLCASSPYVWQPREKLFFGSGTQLSVL.

CDR3 sequence reads: CASSLSGNIHEQYF. The CDR3 DNA is TGTGCCAGCAGTTTATCCGGGAATATCCACGAGCAGTACTTC. This chain uses TRBV27 with TRBJ2-7, with D possibly being TRBD2 (5 bases). CDR3 size: 14 residues. Germline CDR1 and CDR2: MNHEY and SMNVEV (reference sequence). Trimming removed 0 bases from V and 5 bases from J, with 11 bases in between.

The chain is built from TRBV4-1 and TRBJ2-2, with a weak D call TRBD1 (5 bases). With 1 base removed from V and 1 base from J, the gap between germline ends came to 7 bases. This CDR3 contains 15 residues. The germline CDR1 and CDR2 sequences are MGHRA and YSYEKL. CDR3 bases: TGCGCCAGCAGCCAAGCCCAGGGGAACACCGGGGAGCTGTTTTTT. Translation gives CASSQAQGNTGELFF.

This clone was seen a handful of times. The genes are TRBV6-5 and TRBJ1-5; D unclear. Deletions cut 3 bases from V and 9 bases from J, with 6 bases between. The CDR3 loop spans 11 amino acids. The germline gives CDR1 MNHEY, CDR2 SVGAGI. CDR3 coding DNA: TGTGCCAGCAGTTATCCGGGGCCCCAGCATTTT. Amino acids: CASSYPGPQHF.

The chain couples TRBV9 to TRBJ2-1; 8 positions match TRBD2. Germline trimming cut 0 bases from V and 9 bases from J; bases unmatched to any gene: 8. Germline V gives CDR1 SGDLS, CDR2 YYNGEE. There are 15 residues in the CDR3. CDR3 amino acids: CASSVGKSGRVEQFF. CDR3 in DNA: TGTGCCAGCAGCGTAGGTAAAAGCGGGAGAGTTGAGCAGTTCTTC. The variable domain in full, completed from reference TRBV9 and TRBJ2-1, reads DSGVTQTPKHLITATGQRVTLRCSPRSGDLSVYWYQQSLDQGLQFLIQYYNGEERAKGNILERFSAQQFPDLHSELNLSSLELGDSALYFCASSVGKSGRVEQFFGPGTRLTVL.

This clone was found once. V and J are TRBV2 and TRBJ1-2; D possibly corresponds to TRBD1 (6 bases). V lost 2 bases and J 2 bases, leaving 12 bases between the germline ends. The CDR3 sequence is 15 residues long. Germline CDR1 SNHLY, CDR2 FYNNEI. CDR3 loop: CASSELTGTNYGYTF. The DNA for the CDR3 is TGTGCCAGCAGTGAATTAACAGGGACCAACTATGGCTACACCTTC.

CDR3 nucleotides: TGTGCCAGCAGCGACTACAGAGACTCCTACAATGAGCAGTTCTTC. As protein: CASSDYRDSYNEQFF. The rearrangement uses TRBV9 and TRBJ2-1; no clear D gene. This CDR3 has 15 amino acids. V shed 3 bases and J shed 0 bases, with 10 bases lying between them. CDR1 is SGDLS and CDR2 is YYNGEE in the germline V gene.

The chain recombines TRBV7-9 with TRBJ2-7; D unclear. The CDR3 has 16 residues. Germline V lookup: CDR1 SEHNR, CDR2 FQNEAQ (reference sequence). V was trimmed by 3 bases and J by 0 bases, leaving 15 bases between them. In nucleotides, the CDR3 is TGTGCCAGCAGCTTGACCGATAGCTGGAGCTCCTACGAGCAGTACTTC. Translation gives CASSLTDSWSSYEQYF. Using reference TRBV7-9 and TRBJ2-7 for the parts outside the CDR3, the full variable domain is DTGVSQNPRHKITKRGQNVTFRCDPISEHNRLYWYRQTLGQGPEFLTYFQNEAQLEKSRLLSDRFSAERPKGSFSTLEIQRTEQGDSAMYLCASSLTDSWSSYEQYFGPGTRLTVT.

The J gene is TRBJ2-5, the V gene TRBV28; D unresolved. The V gene lost 2 bases and the J gene lost 5 bases, with 21 bases spanning the gap. The CDR3 length is 17 residues. Per the germline V gene, CDR1 is MDHEN and CDR2 is SYDVKM. As DNA, the CDR3 is TGTGCCAGCAGTTTAAATGAAGGGCTAGTGGAGACGGAGACCCAGTACTTC. It yields the protein CASSLNEGLVETETQYF.

The V and J genes are TRBV5-6 and TRBJ2-7; unclear D gene. The CDR3 consists of 16 residues. Deletions cut 0 bases from V and 5 bases from J, with 18 bases between. The V gene's germline CDR1 is SGHDT and CDR2 YYEEEE. The CDR3 is CASSLAAAQVKDEQYF. CDR3 nucleotide sequence: TGTGCCAGCAGCTTGGCGGCCGCCCAAGTGAAGGACGAGCAGTACTTC. Variable domain in full (rest from reference TRBV5-6 and TRBJ2-7): DAGVTQSPTHLIKTRGQQVTLRCSPKSGHDTVSWYQQALGQGPQFIFQYYEEEERQRGNFPDRFSGHQFPNYSSELNVNALLLGDSALYLCASSLAAAQVKDEQYFGPGTRLTVT.

This clone was seen a handful of times. The junction and the germline gene differ at one end; a read error may be behind it. V and J are TRBV7-9 and TRBJ2-1; 12 bases align to TRBD2. The CDR3 contains 15 residues. Germline CDR1 is SEHNR and CDR2 is FQNEAQ (reference sequence). The DNA of the CDR3 is TGTGCCAGCAGCCTAGCGGGAGGGTATTACAATGAGCAGTTCTTC. Protein product: CASSLAGGYYNEQFF.

The chain employs TRBV2 and TRBJ2-7; tentative D call: TRBD1 (5 bases). The length of the CDR3 is 16 residues. CDR1 SNHLY and CDR2 FYNNEI come from the germline V gene. V lost 6 bases, J lost 2 bases, and 20 bases lay in between. CDR3 sequence: CASRILDRRLTYEQYF. DNA of the CDR3: TGTGCCAGCAGGATTCTCGACAGACGTTTAACCTACGAGCAGTACTTC.

This clone was counted ten times or more. The chain joins TRBV7-8 to TRBJ2-1, with 9 bases fitting TRBD2. With 5 bases clipped from V and 1 base from J, the junction kept 9 bases outside the gene matches. This CDR3 is built from 17 residues. Germline lookup yields CDR1 SGHVS and CDR2 FQNEAQ. The CDR3 loop is CASSTPRTSASYNEQFF. For the CDR3, the DNA is TGTGCCAGCAGCACCCCGAGGACTAGCGCTTCCTACAATGAGCAGTTCTTC.

This chain links TRBV9 with TRBJ2-7, with TRBD2 matching over 10 bases. After removal of 2 bases from V and 0 bases from J, the junction contained 2 bases not matched to a gene. The CDR3 length is 15 residues. Germline CDR1 SGDLS, CDR2 YYNGEE. CDR3: CASSVLAGDSYEQYF. The CDR3 DNA follows: TGTGCCAGCAGCGTCCTAGCGGGGGACTCCTACGAGCAGTACTTC. The complete variable domain, with remaining parts taken from reference TRBV9 and TRBJ2-7, reads DSGVTQTPKHLITATGQRVTLRCSPRSGDLSVYWYQQSLDQGLQFLIQYYNGEERAKGNILERFSAQQFPDLHSELNLSSLELGDSALYFCASSVLAGDSYEQYFGPGTRLTVT.

The V call is TRBV30, the J call TRBJ2-7; the D gene could be TRBD1 or TRBD2 (6 bases each). Per the germline V gene, CDR1 is GTSNPN and CDR2 is SVGIG (reference sequence). The ends were cut back, 1 base at V and 4 bases at J, with 14 bases in the middle. The CDR3 contains 14 residues. The CDR3 region is CAWSGGAHRYEQYF. CDR3 nucleotide sequence: TGTGCCTGGAGTGGGGGGGCGCATCGATACGAGCAGTACTTC.

The V and J genes are TRBV7-9 and TRBJ2-5, with a tentative D call TRBD1 (5 bases). Germline-derived CDR1 and CDR2 are SEHNR and FQNEAQ (reference sequence). This CDR3 has 14 amino acids. V lost 1 base, J lost 1 base, and 7 bases lay in between. The CDR3 is CASSLVTVQETQYF. The CDR3 DNA follows: TGTGCCAGCAGCTTAGTGACAGTCCAAGAGACCCAGTACTTC.

The chain is built from TRBV7-6 and TRBJ1-3; D perhaps matches TRBD1 (5 bases). This CDR3 spans 18 amino acids. The germline V gene encodes CDR1 SGHVS and CDR2 FNYEAQ. V gave up 1 base and J gave up 2 bases, with 18 bases separating them. The CDR3 DNA reads as TGTGCCAGCAGCTTAGATACCAGGGTGACCCGCCCTGGAAACACCATATATTTT. Encoded protein: CASSLDTRVTRPGNTIYF.

The chain uses TRBV7-2 and TRBJ1-3; 8 bases match TRBD1. The CDR3 extends over 17 amino acids. From germline, CDR1 is SGHTA and CDR2 FQGNSA. The trim removed 1 base at V and 0 bases at J, leaving 5 bases unmatched. The CDR3 DNA is TGTGCCAGCAGCTTAGTTACAGGGGGGCCCTCTGGAAACACCATATATTTT. It codes for CASSLVTGGPSGNTIYF.

V gene TRBV5-8 combines with J gene TRBJ1-2; D unclear. The V end lost 0 bases, the J end lost 7 bases, and 16 bases lay between the germline ends. The CDR3 is 15 amino acids. Looked up from germline, CDR1 is SGHTS and CDR2 is YDEGEE. The CDR3 here is CASSLGMGKVFGYTF. The CDR3 nucleotides are TGTGCCAGCAGCTTGGGAATGGGGAAAGTGTTTGGCTACACCTTC.

J is TRBJ1-3 and V is TRBV9, with TRBD1 as a possible D gene (5 bases). CDR3 length: 15 amino acids. Trimming took off 4 bases at V and 7 bases at J, with 18 bases between the two ends. CDR1 is SGDLS, CDR2 YYNGEE, per germline. CDR3 DNA sequence: TGTGCCAGCAGCTCCCGCGGGGCCCGAGAGAACACCATATATTTT. The encoded protein is CASSSRGARENTIYF.